The 8 T cell receptor beta chains below all came from one sample that was sequenced in a study of blood T cell repertoires in COVID-19. Assay: immunoSEQ multiplex PCR; the TCRdb copy retains only in-frame clones and omits some. This sample yields some 190,000 clones, of which around 80% are seen a single time; approximately 15% belongs to the top ten. Sequences were obtained from PBMCs or T cells enriched from blood (not recorded which). Source of these receptors: a man in his sixties who had been exposed to COVID-19.

In this sample, this clone turned up once. The V call is TRBV5-5, the J call TRBJ2-6, with 7 nucleotides matching TRBD1. From germline, CDR1 is SGHKS and CDR2 YYEKEE (reference sequence). The CDR3 consists of 16 residues. J lost 1 base, V lost 4 bases, and 5 bases had no gene match. The CDR3 reads CASSAYRGSGANVLTF. The CDR3 DNA reads as TGTGCCAGCAGCGCCTACAGGGGATCTGGGGCCAACGTCCTGACTTTC.

The table lists this clone with a count of one. V gene TRBV2 combines with J gene TRBJ2-3, with 8 bases identical to TRBD2. J was trimmed by 1 base and V by 6 bases; bases with no gene match: 6. Germline values: CDR1 SNHLY, CDR2 FYNNEI. The CDR3 covers 15 residues. The CDR3 DNA is TGTGCCAGCAGACCGACTAGCGCCCGCACAGATACGCAGTATTTT. Protein sequence: CASRPTSARTDTQYF.

This clone was seen a single time. The chain has TRBV27 and TRBJ2-7, with TRBD1 matching 7 bases. J gave up 4 bases and V 6 bases, and 6 bases lay outside the gene matches. CDR3 length: 13 amino acids. The germline gives CDR1 MNHEY, CDR2 SMNVEV (reference sequence). The CDR3 protein is CASRLGDSYEQYF. For the CDR3, the DNA is TGTGCCAGCAGATTGGGGGACAGTTACGAGCAGTACTTC.

The chain is built from TRBV25-1 and TRBJ2-2, with 7 nucleotides matching TRBD1. Germline V gene sequence: CDR1 MGHDK, CDR2 SYGVNS. The V and J ends lost 2 bases and 0 bases, in that order; junction bases with no gene match: 6. The CDR3 is 17 residues long. CDR3 loop: CASSETGQFANTGELFF. CDR3 sequence (DNA): TGTGCCAGCAGTGAAACGGGACAGTTCGCGAACACCGGGGAGCTGTTTTTT.

The V call is TRBV19, the J call TRBJ1-4, with a tentative D call TRBD1 (6 bases). Germline CDR1 is LNHDA and CDR2 is SQIVND (reference sequence). V was cut by 9 bases and J by 6 bases, with 17 bases left in between. The CDR3 consists of 14 residues. The CDR3 reads CASTTGRSDEKLFF. The CDR3, as DNA: TGTGCCAGCACTACAGGGCGATCGGATGAAAAACTGTTTTTT.

This clone showed up just a few times. The V and J genes are TRBV5-1 and TRBJ1-5, with 8 positions matching TRBD1. J was trimmed by 4 bases and V by 3 bases; bases with no gene match: 3. The CDR3 consists of 14 residues. Per germline, CDR1 SGHRS and CDR2 YFSETQ. The CDR3 DNA sequence: TGCGCCAGCAGCTCTGGGACAGGTAATCAGCCCCAGCATTTT. It encodes CASSSGTGNQPQHF.

This chain connects TRBV30 to TRBJ1-5; TRBD1 matches 7 bases. CDR3 size: 16 residues. Germline-derived CDR1 and CDR2 are GTSNPN and SVGIG (reference sequence). Losses at the gene ends were 0 bases for V and 0 bases for J; bases not matched to a gene: 5. The CDR3 is CAWSVRTGFSNQPQHF. The CDR3 bases are TGTGCCTGGAGTGTAAGGACAGGCTTTAGCAATCAGCCCCAGCATTTT.

This CDR3 is CASSEGLAGVGVSSSYNEQFF. CDR3 in DNA: TGTGCCAGCTCTGAGGGACTAGCGGGAGTAGGCGTATCGAGCTCCTACAATGAGCAGTTCTTC. The chain joins TRBV27 to TRBJ2-1, with 14 nucleotides matching TRBD2. Germline CDR1 and CDR2: MNHEY and SMNVEV (reference sequence). V lost 8 bases and J lost 0; bases outside the gene matches: 18. The CDR3 length is 21 residues.